Listed here is a single TCR beta chain. This sample was included in a study of blood T cell repertoires in COVID-19. At the level of the study: Acute and convalescent COVID-19 samples came from the United States, Italy and Spain. T cells, B-cell-depleted T cells, or PBMCs supplied cDNA or gDNA.

Germline CDR1 is KGHSH and CDR2 is LQKENI. The CDR3 consists of 16 residues. Trimming pared 3 bases from V and 6 bases from J, leaving 20 bases between. Sequencing used immunoSEQ multiplex PCR; TCRdb keeps in-frame clones, though not all of them. The repertoire holds approximately 110,000 clones, approximately 88% seen once, with roughly 8% in the top ten. This chain connects TRBV18 to TRBJ1-1, with D perhaps matching TRBD1 (6 bases). What was sequenced was peripheral blood. The origin of this receptor is a woman aged 40 to 50 with acute or convalescent COVID-19. CDR3 DNA: TGTGCCAGCTCACCTACCGCCGCTTCTGGGACACCTGAAGCTTTCTTT. Its protein product is CASSPTAASGTPEAFF.